This entry lists 18 T cell receptor beta chains sequenced from one sample in a study of beta chain features in type 1 diabetes. General study findings and limits: A moderate, significant TCRB CDR3 shortening appeared in type 1 diabetes across four CD4+ subsets.

No antigen has been identified for these receptors. As every portion of the isolated RNA was reverse transcribed, the sequencing read expressed TCRB transcripts. TCRdb's table, derived via immunoSEQ multiplex PCR, lists solely in-frame clones and lacks some. This sample has some 360,000 clones, with 8.5% to 10% found just once. The sample comprised central memory CD4+ T cells from blood. The receptors derive from a man aged 25 to 40 with type 1 diabetes.

V gene TRBV11-2 combines with J gene TRBJ1-2; D possibly corresponds to TRBD1 (5 bases). The CDR3 is made up of 14 amino acids. Per the germline V gene, CDR1 is SGHAT and CDR2 is FQNNGV. Trimming cost V 5 bases and J 4 bases, with 14 bases left between them. The CDR3 sequence: CASSRQKGSYGYTF. CDR3 coding DNA: TGTGCCAGCAGCCGACAAAAGGGGAGCTATGGCTACACCTTC.

As regards this clone: Other DNA sequences in this sample translate to the same CDR3. The chain couples TRBV5-1 to TRBJ1-3, with D unresolved. Trimming left V 3 bases short and J 0 bases short, with 7 bases between. Germline-derived CDR1 and CDR2 are SGHRS and YFSETQ. CDR3 length equals 14 residues. CDR3 in DNA: TGCGCCAGCAGCTCCCAAACCTCTGGAAACACCATATATTTT. Translation: CASSSQTSGNTIYF.

Note on this clone: The limits of the CDR3 on the DNA are not certain, so only TCRdb's listed CDR3 is given. V usage is TRBV23-1 and J usage is TRBJ2-2; TRBD1 is the table's D call and was not checked against the DNA. TRBV23-1 is placed among ORFs of uncertain function. Ends included, the CDR3 has 13 residues. CDR3 sequence reads: CAIKQGTPGSCFF.

The sample holds one count of this clone. This rearrangement joins TRBV19 to TRBJ2-1; 9 bases are a match to TRBD2. Germline CDR1 reads LNHDA; CDR2 reads SQIVND (reference sequence). CDR3 length: 14 residues. V gave up 8 bases and J gave up 12 bases; unmatched junction bases: 14. The CDR3: CASGTPSGDSSQFF. CDR3 nucleotides: TGTGCCAGTGGTACACCTAGCGGGGACTCGTCGCAGTTCTTC.

This chain links TRBV7-2 with TRBJ2-6; the D gene is possibly TRBD1 (6 bases). This CDR3 comprises 16 residues. From germline, CDR1 is SGHTA and CDR2 FQGNSA. V gave up 5 bases and J gave up 0 bases, with 11 bases separating them. The CDR3 region is CASSLHRVSGANVLTF. The CDR3 region has the DNA TGTGCCAGCAGCCTCCACAGGGTCTCTGGGGCCAACGTCCTGACTTTC. Together with reference TRBV7-2 and TRBJ2-6, the CDR3 gives the full variable domain: GAGVSQSPSNKVTEKGKDVELRCDPISGHTALYWYRQSLGQGLEFLIYFQGNSAPDKSGLPSDRFSAERTGGSVSTLTIQRTQQEDSAVYLCASSLHRVSGANVLTFGAGSRLTVL.

The table lists this clone with many counts. The rearrangement uses TRBV5-1 and TRBJ1-4; 11 bases fit TRBD1. Germline CDR1 and CDR2: SGHRS and YFSETQ. V dropped 4 bases and J dropped 7; count of bases not matched to a gene: 6. CDR3 length: 15 amino acids. DNA of the CDR3: TGCGCCAGCAGCGTCCTGGGGACAGGGGGTGAAAAACTGTTTTTT. Its translation is CASSVLGTGGEKLFF.

The chain joins TRBV6-1 to TRBJ1-2, with 7 positions matching TRBD1. The CDR3 extends over 14 amino acids. CDR1 is MNHNS, CDR2 SASEGT, per germline. V was clipped by 1 base and J by 3 bases; unmatched bases: 2. CDR3: CASSEGQGDYGYTF. CDR3 DNA sequence: TGTGCCAGCAGTGAAGGACAGGGAGACTATGGCTACACCTTC.

This clone has only a few counts. The V call is TRBV29-1, the J call TRBJ2-2; no reliable D call. The germline V gene encodes CDR1 SQVTM and CDR2 ANQGSEA. The V gene lost 6 bases and the J gene lost 1 base, with 9 bases spanning the gap. The CDR3 has 13 amino acids. The DNA for the CDR3 is TGCAGCGTCCACAGACAGAACACCGGGGAGCTGTTTTTT. Its protein product is CSVHRQNTGELFF.

The rearrangement links TRBV19 to TRBJ1-5, with D maybe TRBD1 (6 bases). Trimming left V 6 bases short and J 0 bases short, with 12 bases between. The V gene's germline CDR1 is LNHDA and CDR2 SQIVND (reference sequence). This CDR3 is 15 amino acids long. CDR3: CASSLDSYSNQPQHF. CDR3 coding DNA: TGTGCCAGTAGCCTGGACAGTTATAGCAATCAGCCCCAGCATTTT.

This clone showed up just a few times. V usage is TRBV7-2 and J usage is TRBJ2-7; D is uncertain. Per the germline V gene, CDR1 is SGHTA and CDR2 is FQGNSA. This CDR3 spans 15 amino acids. The V gene lost 3 bases and the J gene lost 6 bases, with 18 bases spanning the gap. CDR3 DNA sequence: TGTGCCAGCAGCTTGGCCGCTTTAGGCACTACCGAGCAGTACTTC. It encodes CASSLAALGTTEQYF.

The J gene is TRBJ2-3, the V gene TRBV29-1, with 12 bases that match TRBD2. CDR3 length equals 15 residues. V lost 4 bases to trimming and J lost 5 bases; unmatched junction nucleotides: 7. From germline, CDR1 is SQVTM and CDR2 ANQGSEA. Written as DNA, the CDR3 is TGCAGCGTTGTCCCTAGCGGGAGGGCAGGAGATACGCAGTATTTT. Translation: CSVVPSGRAGDTQYF.

The chain links TRBV6-5 to TRBJ1-3, with TRBD1 identical over 7 bases. The CDR3 has 15 amino acids. The germline gives CDR1 MNHEY, CDR2 SVGAGI. J lost 0 bases, V lost 7 bases, and 6 bases had no gene match. The CDR3 region has the DNA TGTGCCAGCATCCCGACAGGGATCTCTGGAAACACCATATATTTT. The encoded protein is CASIPTGISGNTIYF.

CDR3 sequence reads: CASSLGRGSGEQYF. In DNA form, the CDR3 reads TGTGCCAGCAGCTTAGGAAGGGGTAGCGGCGAGCAGTACTTC. The genes are TRBV7-2 and TRBJ2-7, with D perhaps matching TRBD2 (6 bases). Germline V gives CDR1 SGHTA, CDR2 FQGNSA. Trimming took 1 base from V and 6 from J, leaving 13 bases between them. The CDR3 is 14 residues long.

On this clone: Compared with germline, one end of the junction differs, possibly owing to a read error. This chain links TRBV7-9 with TRBJ1-1; tentatively, D is TRBD1 (5 bases). Germline V lookup: CDR1 SEHNR, CDR2 FQNEAQ (reference sequence). There are 11 residues in the CDR3. As DNA, the CDR3 is TGCACTGGGCAGGGGAACACTGAAGCTTTCTTT. It encodes CTGQGNTEAFF.

The V gene is TRBV30, the J gene TRBJ2-1, with 9 bases identical to TRBD2. Germline V gene data show CDR1 as GTSNPN and CDR2 as SVGIG (reference sequence). The CDR3 totals 14 residues. Trimming at V came to 3 bases and at J to 9 bases, leaving 9 bases not matched to a gene. The CDR3 nucleotides are TGTGCCTGGAGACGGGGGCTAGCGGGACGTGAGCAGTTCTTC. Protein: CAWRRGLAGREQFF.

This clone has more than one count but fewer than ten. The CDR3 nucleotides are TGTGCCAGCTCACCGGGGGATACCGGGGAGCTGTTTTTT. This encodes CASSPGDTGELFF. This chain uses TRBV18 with TRBJ2-2; D possibly matches TRBD1 or TRBD2 (5 bases each). The V gene lost 3 bases and the J gene lost 5 bases, with 7 bases spanning the gap. The CDR3 is 13 amino acids. Germline V gene sequence: CDR1 KGHSH, CDR2 LQKENI.

V usage is TRBV5-1 and J usage is TRBJ2-7; 7 bases are a match to TRBD2. Looked up from germline, CDR1 is SGHRS and CDR2 is YFSETQ. The CDR3 is 13 amino acids. J gave up 6 bases and V 3 bases, and 6 bases lay outside the gene matches. In DNA, the CDR3 is TGCGCCAGCAGCTGGAGCGGGATGATCGAGCAGTACTTC. This translates into CASSWSGMIEQYF.

The chain uses TRBV14 and TRBJ2-1; TRBD2 aligns across 8 bases. Trimming cost V 2 bases and J 7 bases; bases outside gene matches: 7. The CDR3 consists of 15 residues. CDR1 and CDR2 from the germline V gene are SGHDN and FVKESK. The CDR3: CASSQLAGSVNEQFF. In DNA form, the CDR3 reads TGTGCCAGCAGCCAACTAGCGGGCAGTGTAAATGAGCAGTTCTTC. Full variable domain (missing parts from reference TRBV14 and TRBJ2-1): EAGVTQFPSHSVIEKGQTVTLRCDPISGHDNLYWYRRVMGKEIKFLLHFVKESKQDESGMPNNRFLAERTGGTYSTLKVQPAELEDSGVYFCASSQLAGSVNEQFFGPGTRLTVL.